A selection of T cell receptor beta chains follows, all from one sample in a study of Graves' ophthalmopathy and Graves' hyperthyroidism. In TCRdb, the multiplex PCR reads were re-called with MiXCR into one record per CDR3 protein. The sample consists of 210,000 or so distinct CDR3 sequences, approximately 28% of them appearing once. Sequencing was performed on peripheral blood. The receptors stem from a man aged 50-60 years with Graves' ophthalmopathy. Each CDR3 is given with its conserved first and last residue. Each record gives: V gene, J gene, CDR3 protein.

TRBV12-3/TRBV12-4	TRBJ1-1	CASSPRPTRSYLTEAFF
TRBV19	TRBJ2-2	CASSMLQGDTGELFF
TRBV27	TRBJ2-7	CASSLRSSGSWANEQYF
TRBV29-1	TRBJ2-2	CSVEDSGLLNTGELFF
TRBV6-5	TRBJ1-1	CASSYSRTGGNPEAFF
TRBV28	TRBJ1-4	CASIAGGQGEKLFF
TRBV12-3/TRBV12-4	TRBJ1-1	CASSPPPHRRTEAFF
TRBV29-1	TRBJ2-6	CSVGTSGANVLTF
TRBV27	TRBJ2-2	CASSSSPGGLSGELFF
TRBV18	TRBJ2-7	CASSPRRDSRPYEQYF
TRBV6-1	TRBJ1-2	CASSEHRDGGYTF
TRBV12-3/TRBV12-4	TRBJ2-4	CASSPNPMAKNIQYF
TRBV12-3/TRBV12-4	TRBJ1-2	CASSPGQGAGYGYTF
TRBV7-8	TRBJ2-5	CASSLEASGRETQYF
TRBV12-3/TRBV12-4	TRBJ2-2	CASSYRQGTGELFF
TRBV12-3/TRBV12-4	TRBJ2-7	CASSTEGLYEQYF
TRBV24-1	TRBJ1-5	CATMGVGHQPQHF
TRBV6-5	TRBJ2-7	CASSPNPGTGFYEQYF
TRBV12-3/TRBV12-4	TRBJ1-5	CASSLYPIGQGRPQHF
TRBV12-5	TRBJ2-7	CASGSSITGYYEQYF
TRBV7-9	TRBJ1-6	CASSLSGRYNSPLHF
TRBV27	TRBJ2-4	CASSPGLKLDIQYF
TRBV7-2	TRBJ2-5	CASSVQVQETQYF
TRBV6-5	TRBJ2-7	CASSNWAGYEQYF
TRBV6-2/TRBV6-3	TRBJ2-2	CASSYAETGELFF
TRBV4-3	TRBJ1-1	CASSQDVAGNTEAFF
TRBV28	TRBJ1-5	CASSFERGGGAGQPQHF
TRBV20-1	TRBJ1-2	CSAITHWTNGYTF
TRBV11-2	TRBJ2-2	CASSSKPLDRAFYTGELFF
TRBV6-1	TRBJ2-7	CASSWTGVSYEQYF
TRBV3-1	TRBJ1-3	CASSQGWGAGNTIYF
TRBV30	TRBJ1-5	CAWSAFLPSEQPQHF
TRBV18	TRBJ1-2	CASSPRQGYYGYTF
TRBV10-3	TRBJ1-1	CAISEHQGHAFF
TRBV6-4	TRBJ2-6	CASSVSPASGANVLTF
TRBV7-2	TRBJ2-7	CASSLALDAFSSYEQYF
TRBV12-5	TRBJ1-2	CASLNPGQGNYGYTF
TRBV30	TRBJ1-1	CAWSVIGVGTEAFF
TRBV29-1	TRBJ2-7	CSVVANAYEQYF
TRBV28	TRBJ2-5	CASRSSWDPLRGTQYF
TRBV11-3	TRBJ1-2	CASSIGQASYGYTF
TRBV28	TRBJ2-7	CASSFGTSNFEQYF
TRBV10-2	TRBJ1-5	CASKDRSNQPQHF
TRBV28	TRBJ1-1	CASSLDGREAFF
TRBV29-1	TRBJ2-7	CSGGLGPYEQYF
TRBV20-1	TRBJ2-2	CSARWGPGELFF
TRBV19	TRBJ1-1	CASTDRGALSSEAFF
TRBV28	TRBJ2-5	CASRDGQGGRETQYF
TRBV4-1	TRBJ2-5	CASSGGWAEQETQYF
TRBV28	TRBJ1-5	CASSSGQGDNQPQHF
TRBV12-3/TRBV12-4	TRBJ1-6	CASSAGQRYNSPLHF
TRBV28	TRBJ2-2	CASSPHRGVTGELFF
TRBV12-3/TRBV12-4	TRBJ2-5	CASSPENREETQYF
TRBV20-1	TRBJ2-7	CSAPREIGSYEQYF